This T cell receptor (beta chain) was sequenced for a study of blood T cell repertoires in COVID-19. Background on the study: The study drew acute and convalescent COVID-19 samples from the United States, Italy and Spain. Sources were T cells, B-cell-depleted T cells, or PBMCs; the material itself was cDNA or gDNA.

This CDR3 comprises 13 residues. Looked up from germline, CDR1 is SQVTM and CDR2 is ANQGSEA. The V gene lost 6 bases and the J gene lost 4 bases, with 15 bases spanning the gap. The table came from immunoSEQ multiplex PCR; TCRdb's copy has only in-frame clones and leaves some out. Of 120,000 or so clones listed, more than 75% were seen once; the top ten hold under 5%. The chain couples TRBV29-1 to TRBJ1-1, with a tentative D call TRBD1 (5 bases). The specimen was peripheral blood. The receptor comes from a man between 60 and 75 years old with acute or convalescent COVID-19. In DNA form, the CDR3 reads TGCAGCGTCGAGACTCCGACAGCCACTGAAGCTTTCTTT. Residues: CSVETPTATEAFF.